Shown below are 18 T cell receptor beta chains from a single sample sequenced in a study of blood T cell repertoires in COVID-19 (TCRdb year 2020). Library preparation was by the immunoSEQ multiplex PCR assay. This immuneACCESS table, as held by TCRdb, lists in-frame sequences with V and J called but not all clones. Of the missing ones, under half trace to an unresolved V gene in checked studies; the others have no known cause. The sample yields just over 90,000 clones; around four fifths were counted once. The top ten hold roughly 15% of the sample. Sequencing input: peripheral blood. The receptors here all came from a human donor in a cohort sampled during active COVID-19.

The J gene is TRBJ1-5, the V gene TRBV19; 7 nucleotides agree with TRBD1. Trimming took 5 bases from V and 1 from J; bases not matched to a gene: 5. The germline CDR1 and CDR2 sequences are LNHDA and SQIVND (reference sequence). The CDR3 spans 15 residues. The CDR3 reads CASSHMTGSNQPQHF. Here the CDR3 DNA reads TGTGCCAGTAGTCACATGACAGGGAGCAATCAGCCCCAGCATTTT.

J is TRBJ2-3 and V is TRBV5-4; D gene unclear. V was cut by 4 bases and J by 0 bases, with 12 bases left in between. CDR3 length: 15 amino acids. The V gene's germline CDR1 is SGHNT and CDR2 YYREEE (reference sequence). The CDR3 DNA reads as TGTGCCAGCAGCCCCCCTGGAGCTAGCACAGATACGCAGTATTTT. It codes for CASSPPGASTDTQYF.

This chain joins TRBV7-9 and TRBJ2-3; D might be TRBD2 (6 bases). Germline-derived CDR1 and CDR2 are SEHNR and FQNEAQ (reference sequence). V lost 0 bases, J lost 1 base, and 8 bases lay in between. The CDR3 is 15 residues long. This CDR3 reads CASSLALAGTDTQYF. The CDR3, as DNA: TGTGCCAGCAGCTTAGCGTTAGCGGGCACAGATACGCAGTATTTT.

The rearrangement uses TRBV2 and TRBJ1-1; possible D gene TRBD1, 6 bases. This CDR3 has 14 amino acids. Trimming pared 4 bases from V and 1 base from J, leaving 10 bases between. CDR1 SNHLY and CDR2 FYNNEI come from the germline V gene. The CDR3 DNA follows: TGTGCCAGCAGTGGCGACAGGAGGAACACTGAAGCTTTCTTT. It specifies CASSGDRRNTEAFF.

This clone was observed once. V and J are TRBV11-3 and TRBJ2-2, with D maybe TRBD1 (5 bases). Trimming shortened V by 0 bases and J by 6 bases, and 11 bases separated the two germline ends. Germline loops: CDR1 SGHNT, CDR2 YENEEA. The CDR3 has 15 residues. Here the CDR3 reads CASSLDSGASGELFF. The DNA for the CDR3 is TGTGCCAGCAGCTTAGACAGTGGGGCTTCCGGGGAGCTGTTTTTT. Combining the CDR3 with reference TRBV11-3 and TRBJ2-2 gives the whole variable domain EAGVVQSPRYKIIEKKQPVAFWCNPISGHNTLYWYLQNLGQGPELLIRYENEEAVDDSQLPKDRFSAERLKGVDSTLKIQPAELGDSAVYLCASSLDSGASGELFFGEGSRLTVL.

The chain joins TRBV6-5 to TRBJ2-1; D is perhaps TRBD1 (6 bases). Germline CDR1 is MNHEY and CDR2 is SVGAGI. CDR3 length: 14 amino acids. V was cut by 8 bases and J by 5 bases, with 16 bases left in between. CDR3 sequence: CASGAGTTDNEQFF. The CDR3 DNA sequence: TGTGCCAGCGGAGCCGGGACAACCGACAATGAGCAGTTCTTC.

J is TRBJ1-6 and V is TRBV27, with 8 bases identical to TRBD1. V shed 6 bases and J 13 bases; nucleotides not matched to a gene: 11. Germline-derived CDR1 and CDR2 are MNHEY and SMNVEV (reference sequence). This CDR3 has 14 amino acids. The CDR3 bases are TGTGCCAGCAGAACCGGGACAGGCATTTATCCCCTCCACTTT. Translated, it gives CASRTGTGIYPLHF.

The gene calls are TRBV11-2 and TRBJ1-3, with a tentative D call TRBD1 (5 bases). Germline V gene sequence: CDR1 SGHAT, CDR2 FQNNGV. The CDR3 length is 16 residues. Trimming took 5 bases from V and 0 from J, leaving 14 bases between them. CDR3 amino acids: CASSPSGGASGNTIYF. In nucleotides, the CDR3 is TGTGCCAGCAGCCCCTCGGGCGGGGCCTCTGGAAACACCATATATTTT.

The chain recombines TRBV5-1 with TRBJ1-4; no firm D call. CDR3 length: 15 amino acids. Germline V lookup: CDR1 SGHRS, CDR2 YFSETQ. Trimming removed 3 bases at V and 2 bases at J, with 11 bases between. CDR3 sequence: CASSYGGSTNEKLFF. Here the CDR3 DNA reads TGCGCCAGCAGCTATGGCGGATCCACTAATGAAAAACTGTTTTTT.

The sample holds a few counts of this clone. The rearrangement links TRBV19 to TRBJ1-1; D is unclear. The V end was cut by 5 bases, the J end by 0 bases, with 10 bases between. The CDR3 is made up of 14 amino acids. CDR1 is LNHDA and CDR2 is SQIVND in the germline V gene (reference sequence). The DNA for the CDR3 is TGTGCCAGTAGTGCGCAAACAGTGAACACTGAAGCTTTCTTT. Translated, it gives CASSAQTVNTEAFF.

In its sample, this clone was seen a few times. The chain has TRBV28 and TRBJ1-1; 8 positions agree with TRBD1. Germline CDR1 and CDR2: MDHEN and SYDVKM. The CDR3 spans 14 residues. The junction had 13 bases not matched to a gene; V was cut back by 7 bases and J by 9 bases. The CDR3 DNA is TGTGCCAGCAAAGGTCTCGACAGGGGAATTAAAGCTTTCTTT. Its protein is CASKGLDRGIKAFF.

The DNA for the CDR3 is TGTGCCACCAGTGAGTCGGGGGGCTCTGGAAACACCATATATTTT. It is translated as CATSESGGSGNTIYF. This sequence joins TRBV24-1 and TRBJ1-3, with a possible D match to TRBD1 (5 bases). Germline CDR1 is KGHDR and CDR2 is SFDVKD. The CDR3 contains 15 residues. V lost 4 bases to trimming and J lost 0 bases, with 9 bases between them.

This chain links TRBV28 with TRBJ2-7; 9 nucleotides line up with TRBD1. The junction had 20 bases not matched to a gene; V was cut back by 6 bases and J by 5 bases. The CDR3 is made up of 18 amino acids. CDR1 and CDR2 (germline): MDHEN, SYDVKM. The CDR3 protein is CASRGEGQGRLERNEQYF. DNA for the CDR3: TGTGCCAGCAGGGGGGAGGGACAGGGTCGCTTAGAGCGTAACGAGCAGTACTTC.

By its share, this clone is medium-sized. The chain has TRBV7-8 and TRBJ2-1; D is perhaps TRBD2 (6 bases). Germline V gives CDR1 SGHVS, CDR2 FQNEAQ. The CDR3 length is 15 residues. Trimming cost V 1 base and J 8 bases, with 15 bases left between them. The CDR3, as DNA: TGTGCCAGCAGCTTAGGGGGTAGCGGCGTCTATGAGCAGTTCTTC. Its protein is CASSLGGSGVYEQFF.

This clone showed up just a few times. The genes are TRBV2 and TRBJ1-1, with D unclear. In germline, CDR1 is SNHLY, CDR2 FYNNEI. The CDR3 is 15 residues long. The V end lost 1 base, the J end lost 1 base, and 10 bases lay between the germline ends. The CDR3: CASSEVEGKNTEAFF. CDR3 coding DNA: TGTGCCAGCAGTGAAGTCGAGGGTAAGAACACTGAAGCTTTCTTT.

This chain uses TRBV3-1 (or the pseudogene TRBV3-2) with TRBJ2-7; 10 bases align to TRBD2. The CDR3 runs to 14 residues. With V trimmed by 6 bases and J by 6 bases, 8 bases remained unmatched. Germline lookup yields CDR1 LGHDT and CDR2 YNNKEL (reference sequence). This chain's CDR3 is CASRGAGGPGEQYF. CDR3 in DNA: TGTGCCAGCAGGGGAGCGGGGGGGCCGGGCGAGCAGTACTTC.

V and J are TRBV2 and TRBJ1-1, with D possibly matching TRBD1 (5 bases). In germline, CDR1 is SNHLY, CDR2 FYNNEI. The CDR3 loop spans 15 amino acids. V was trimmed by 7 bases and J by 1 base, leaving 16 bases between them. DNA for the CDR3: TGTGCCAGCAAGGAAGAACAGGACAAGAACACTGAAGCTTTCTTT. It encodes CASKEEQDKNTEAFF.

V usage is TRBV10-3 and J usage is TRBJ2-7, with D maybe TRBD1 (5 bases). Trimming left V 10 bases short and J 1 base short, with 17 bases between. Per germline, CDR1 ENHRY and CDR2 SYGVKD. The length of the CDR3 is 14 residues. CDR3 in DNA: TGTGCCACCGCGACAGCCTTGGGGTCCTACGAGCAGTACTTC. It codes for CATATALGSYEQYF.